One sample yielded the 4 T cell receptor beta chains listed below, sequenced in a study of blood T cell repertoires in COVID-19. This table comes from immunoSEQ multiplex PCR, and its TCRdb copy is limited to in-frame clones, with some not included. The data contain over 95,000 clones, roughly 89% of them singletons. Sequenced input: peripheral blood. All receptors come from a human donor with acute or convalescent COVID-19. The donor label of this sample is uncertain.

The chain couples TRBV15 to TRBJ2-5; perhaps TRBD2 as D (6 bases). The V gene lost 3 bases and the J gene lost 1 base, with 12 bases spanning the gap. CDR3 length: 15 amino acids. Germline V CDR1 and CDR2: LNHNV, YYDKDF (reference sequence). The CDR3 nucleotides are TGTGCCACCAGCAGTCCCCGGGGGATCCAAGAGACCCAGTACTTC. Amino acid sequence: CATSSPRGIQETQYF.

The rearrangement uses TRBV3-1 (or the pseudogene TRBV3-2) and TRBJ1-5; D call uncertain. V lost 1 base and J lost 3, with 4 bases in between. CDR3 length equals 13 residues. Germline V gene lookup returns CDR1 LGHDT and CDR2 YNNKEL (reference sequence). The CDR3 spells CASSQGDNQPQHF. Written as DNA, the CDR3 is TGTGCCAGCAGCCAAGGAGACAATCAGCCCCAGCATTTT.

This chain links TRBV29-1 with TRBJ2-7; 14 nucleotides line up with TRBD2. The germline gives CDR1 SQVTM, CDR2 ANQGSEA. This CDR3 has 15 amino acids. V dropped 3 bases and J dropped 5; count of bases not matched to a gene: 6. The CDR3 DNA is TGCAGCGTTGACCTCGGACTAGCGGGGGGAAACGAGCAGTACTTC. This encodes CSVDLGLAGGNEQYF.

The V call is TRBV2, the J call TRBJ2-7; D is possibly TRBD1 (6 bases). The length of the CDR3 is 11 residues. V shed 6 bases and J shed 10 bases, with 13 bases lying between them. Germline CDR1 and CDR2: SNHLY and FYNNEI. CDR3 nucleotides: TGTGCCAGCAGACAGGGACAACTACAGTACTTC. Its translation: CASRQGQLQYF.